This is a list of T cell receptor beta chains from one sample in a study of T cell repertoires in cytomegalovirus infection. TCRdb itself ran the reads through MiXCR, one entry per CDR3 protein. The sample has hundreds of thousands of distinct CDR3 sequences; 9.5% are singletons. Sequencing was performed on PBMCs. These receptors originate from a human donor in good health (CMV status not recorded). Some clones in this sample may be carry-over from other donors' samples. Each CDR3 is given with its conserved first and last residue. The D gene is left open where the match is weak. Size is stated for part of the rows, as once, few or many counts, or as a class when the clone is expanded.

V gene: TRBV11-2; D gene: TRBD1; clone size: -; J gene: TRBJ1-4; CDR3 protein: CASSAWDRAPIF; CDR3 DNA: TGTGCCAGCAGCGCCTGGGACAGGGCACCAATTTTT
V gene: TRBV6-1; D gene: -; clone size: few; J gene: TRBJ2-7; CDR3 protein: CASSEQQTSSYEQYF; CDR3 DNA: TGTGCCAGCAGCGAGCAGCAAACAAGCTCCTACGAGCAGTACTTC
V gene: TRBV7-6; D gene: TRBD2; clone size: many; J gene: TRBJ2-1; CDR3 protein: CASSFVPGLDYNEQFF; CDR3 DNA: TGTGCCAGCAGCTTTGTTCCGGGACTAGACTACAATGAGCAGTTCTTC
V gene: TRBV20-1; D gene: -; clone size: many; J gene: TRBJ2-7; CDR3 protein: CSATLFGSWYF; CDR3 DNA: TGCAGTGCTACCCTTTTCGGGTCGTGGTACTTC
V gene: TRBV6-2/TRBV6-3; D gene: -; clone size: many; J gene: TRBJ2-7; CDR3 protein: CASSYGAQTSIREQYF; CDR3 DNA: TGTGCCAGCAGTTACGGCGCACAGACTTCGATTCGCGAGCAGTACTTC
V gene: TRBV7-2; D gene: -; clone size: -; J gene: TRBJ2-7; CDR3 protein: CASSLHRSEQYF; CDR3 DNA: TGTGCCAGCAGCTTACACAGGTCGGAGCAGTACTTC
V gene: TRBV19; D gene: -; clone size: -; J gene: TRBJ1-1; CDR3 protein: CASRDNLNTEAFF; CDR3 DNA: TGTGCCAGTAGGGACAACCTGAACACTGAAGCTTTCTTT
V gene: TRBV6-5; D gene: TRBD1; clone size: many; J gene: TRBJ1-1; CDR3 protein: CASSYPGQGTEAFF; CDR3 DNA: TGTGCCAGCAGTTACCCTGGACAGGGCACTGAAGCTTTCTTT
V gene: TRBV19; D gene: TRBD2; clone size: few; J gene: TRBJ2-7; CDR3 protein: CASSRLAGAGEQYF; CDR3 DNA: TGTGCCAGTAGTAGACTAGCGGGAGCCGGCGAGCAGTACTTC
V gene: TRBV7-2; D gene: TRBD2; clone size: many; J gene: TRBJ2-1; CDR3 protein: CASSLGLAGNQQFF; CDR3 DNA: TGTGCCAGCAGCTTAGGTCTAGCGGGAAATCAGCAGTTCTTC
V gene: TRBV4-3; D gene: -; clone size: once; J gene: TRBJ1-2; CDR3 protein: CASSQERVITFAGYGYTF; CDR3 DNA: TGCGCCAGCAGCCAAGAGCGAGTTATCACTTTCGCGGGCTATGGCTACACCTTC
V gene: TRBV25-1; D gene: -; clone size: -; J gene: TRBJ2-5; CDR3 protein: CASSEAGQKTQYF; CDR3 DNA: TGTGCCAGCAGTGAGGCAGGGCAGAAGACCCAGTACTTC
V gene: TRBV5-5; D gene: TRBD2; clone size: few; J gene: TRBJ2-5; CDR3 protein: CASSPLDPGLAGGPRETQYF; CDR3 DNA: TGTGCCAGCAGCCCTCTCGACCCGGGACTAGCGGGGGGCCCCCGAGAGACCCAGTACTTC
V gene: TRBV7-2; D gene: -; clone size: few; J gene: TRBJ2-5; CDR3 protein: CASSSRLQWKETQYF; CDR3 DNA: TGTGCCAGCAGCTCCCGACTTCAGTGGAAGGAGACCCAGTACTTC
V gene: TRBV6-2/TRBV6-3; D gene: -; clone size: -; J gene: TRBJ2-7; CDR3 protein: CASSFISPYEQYF; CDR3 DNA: TGTGCCAGCAGTTTTATCAGTCCCTACGAGCAGTACTTC
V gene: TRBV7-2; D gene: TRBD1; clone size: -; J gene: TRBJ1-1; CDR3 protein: CASSLVGTGGVNTEAFF; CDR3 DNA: TGTGCCAGCAGCTTGGTTGGGACAGGGGGGGTTAACACTGAAGCTTTCTTT
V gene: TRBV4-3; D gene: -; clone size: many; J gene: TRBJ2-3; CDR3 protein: CASSQDIGSTDTQYF; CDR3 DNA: TGCGCCAGCAGCCAAGATATAGGAAGCACAGATACGCAGTATTTT
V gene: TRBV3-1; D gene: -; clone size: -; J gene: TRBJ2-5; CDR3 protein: CASSPGGARYQETQYF; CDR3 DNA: TGTGCCAGCAGCCCCGGCGGAGCCAGGTACCAAGAGACCCAGTACTTC
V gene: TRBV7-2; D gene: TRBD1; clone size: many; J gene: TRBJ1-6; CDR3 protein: CASSLGVGQGTPLHF; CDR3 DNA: TGTGCCAGCAGCTTAGGAGTAGGACAGGGTACACCCCTCCACTTT
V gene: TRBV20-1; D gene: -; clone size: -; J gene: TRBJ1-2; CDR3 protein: CSAPEGDYGYTF; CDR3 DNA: TGCAGTGCACCCGAGGGGGACTATGGCTACACCTTC
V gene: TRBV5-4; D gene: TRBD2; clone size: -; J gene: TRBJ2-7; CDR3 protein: CASSLPLAGGDEQYF; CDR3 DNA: TGTGCCAGCAGTCTACCACTAGCGGGAGGCGACGAGCAGTACTTC
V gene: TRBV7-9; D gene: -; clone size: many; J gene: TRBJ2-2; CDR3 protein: CASSLAGAGELFF; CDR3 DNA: TGTGCCAGCAGCTTAGCGGGGGCCGGGGAGCTGTTTTTT
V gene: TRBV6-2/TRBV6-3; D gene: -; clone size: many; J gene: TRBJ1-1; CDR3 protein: CASKRLAEAFF; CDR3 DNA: TGTGCCAGCAAGCGTCTGGCTGAAGCTTTCTTT
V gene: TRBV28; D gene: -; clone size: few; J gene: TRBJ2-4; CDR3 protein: CASSFPQGRAKNIQYF; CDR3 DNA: TGTGCCAGCAGTTTTCCGCAGGGTAGAGCCAAAAACATTCAGTACTTC
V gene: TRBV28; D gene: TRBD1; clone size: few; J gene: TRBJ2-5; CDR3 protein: CASRTGGLYQETQYF; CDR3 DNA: TGTGCCAGCAGAACAGGGGGGCTCTACCAAGAGACCCAGTACTTC
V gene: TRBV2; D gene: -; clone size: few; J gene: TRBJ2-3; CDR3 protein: CASSRQSTDTQYF; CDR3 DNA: TGTGCCAGCAGCCGACAGAGCACAGATACGCAGTATTTT
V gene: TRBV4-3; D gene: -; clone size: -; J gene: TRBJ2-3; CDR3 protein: CASSQAGGGFTDTQYF; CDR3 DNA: TGCGCCAGCAGCCAAGCGGGCGGGGGCTTCACAGATACGCAGTATTTT
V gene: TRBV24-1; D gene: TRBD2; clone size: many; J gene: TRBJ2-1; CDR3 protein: CATSDPGLAGRGNEQFF; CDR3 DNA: TGTGCCACCAGTGACCCGGGACTAGCGGGACGGGGGAATGAGCAGTTCTTC
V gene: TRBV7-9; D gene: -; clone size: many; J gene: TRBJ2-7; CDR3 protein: CASSNQPYEQYF; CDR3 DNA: TGTGCCAGCAGCAATCAGCCGTACGAGCAGTACTTC
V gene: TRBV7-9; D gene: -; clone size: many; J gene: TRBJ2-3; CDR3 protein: CASSPLGGVADTQYF; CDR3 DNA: TGTGCCAGCAGCCCACTTGGGGGAGTGGCAGATACGCAGTATTTT
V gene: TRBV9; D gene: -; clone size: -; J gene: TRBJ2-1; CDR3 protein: CASSVGGGRNEQFF; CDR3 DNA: TGTGCCAGCAGCGTAGGCGGGGGCCGGAATGAGCAGTTCTTC
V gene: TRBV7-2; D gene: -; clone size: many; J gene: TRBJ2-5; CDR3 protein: CASSLGRASWETQYF; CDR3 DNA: TGTGCCAGCAGCTTAGGGCGGGCCTCATGGGAGACCCAGTACTTC
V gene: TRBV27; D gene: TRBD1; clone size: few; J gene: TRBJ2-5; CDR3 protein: CASSPGRDRDYQETQYF; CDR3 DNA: TGTGCCAGCAGTCCGGGGAGGGACAGGGACTACCAAGAGACCCAGTACTTC
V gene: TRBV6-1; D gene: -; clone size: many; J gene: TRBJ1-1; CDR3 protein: CASSWTVNTEAFF; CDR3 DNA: TGTGCCAGCAGTTGGACGGTGAACACTGAAGCTTTCTTT
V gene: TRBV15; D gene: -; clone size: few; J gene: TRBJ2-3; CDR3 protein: CATNPGPPRVHTDTQYF; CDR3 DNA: TGTGCCACCAACCCAGGGCCCCCCAGGGTTCACACAGATACGCAGTATTTT
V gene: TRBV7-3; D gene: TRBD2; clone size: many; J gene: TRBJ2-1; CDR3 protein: CASSRGGPNEQFF; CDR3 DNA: TGTGCCAGCAGCCGGGGAGGGCCCAATGAGCAGTTCTTC
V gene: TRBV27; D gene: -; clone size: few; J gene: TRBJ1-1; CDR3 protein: CASSLLRENTEAFF; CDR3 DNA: TGTGCCAGCAGTTTATTACGGGAGAACACTGAAGCTTTCTTT
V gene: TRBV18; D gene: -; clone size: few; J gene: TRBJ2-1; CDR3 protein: CASSPPGLRLNEQFF; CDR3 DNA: TGTGCCAGCTCACCCCCGGGACTTCGACTCAATGAGCAGTTCTTC
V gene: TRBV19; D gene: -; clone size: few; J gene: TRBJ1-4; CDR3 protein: CASSRAANEKLFF; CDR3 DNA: TGTGCCAGTAGTCGGGCGGCTAATGAAAAACTGTTTTTT
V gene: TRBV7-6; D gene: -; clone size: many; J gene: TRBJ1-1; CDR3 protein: CASSQTQGSNTEAFF; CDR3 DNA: TGTGCCAGCAGCCAAACACAGGGATCGAACACTGAAGCTTTCTTT
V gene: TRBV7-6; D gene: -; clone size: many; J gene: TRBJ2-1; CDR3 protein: CASSLEVALYNEQFF; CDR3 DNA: TGTGCCAGCAGCTTAGAGGTAGCGCTCTACAATGAGCAGTTCTTC
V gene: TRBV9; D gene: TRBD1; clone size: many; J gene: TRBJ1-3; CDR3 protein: CASSGQGWSGNTIYF; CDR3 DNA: TGTGCCAGCAGCGGACAGGGCTGGTCTGGAAACACCATATATTTT
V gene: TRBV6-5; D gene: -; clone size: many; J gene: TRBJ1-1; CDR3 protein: CASSYIAGGGTEAFF; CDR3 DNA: TGTGCCAGCAGTTACATCGCCGGCGGGGGGACTGAAGCTTTCTTT
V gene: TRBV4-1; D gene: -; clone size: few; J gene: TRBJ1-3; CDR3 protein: CASSQGLGISGNTIYF; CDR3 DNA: TGCGCCAGCAGCCAAGGGCTGGGGATCTCTGGAAACACCATATATTTT
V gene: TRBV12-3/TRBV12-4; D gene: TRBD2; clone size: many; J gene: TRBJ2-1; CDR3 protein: CASTRQREATGNEQFF; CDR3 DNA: TGTGCCAGCACCCGTCAGCGGGAGGCCACGGGGAATGAGCAGTTCTTC
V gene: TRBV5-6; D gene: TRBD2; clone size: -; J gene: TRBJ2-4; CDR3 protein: CASSTVSGTAEF; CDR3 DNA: TGTGCCAGCAGCACGGTTAGCGGGACGGCGGAATTC
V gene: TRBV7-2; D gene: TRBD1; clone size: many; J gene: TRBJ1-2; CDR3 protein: CASSLGQGRVRGYTF; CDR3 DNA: TGTGCCAGCAGCCTCGGACAGGGCCGTGTGCGTGGCTACACCTTC
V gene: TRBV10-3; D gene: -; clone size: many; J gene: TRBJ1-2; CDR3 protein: CATRTVASNYGYTF; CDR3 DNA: TGTGCCACCAGGACAGTAGCCAGTAACTATGGCTACACCTTC
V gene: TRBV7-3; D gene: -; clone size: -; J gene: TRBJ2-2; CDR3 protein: CASSLQGSNTGELFF; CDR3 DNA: TGTGCCAGCAGCTTACAGGGATCGAACACCGGGGAGCTGTTTTTT
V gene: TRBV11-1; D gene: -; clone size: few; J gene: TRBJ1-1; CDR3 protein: CASSLFSSKGFTEAFF; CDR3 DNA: TGTGCCAGCAGCTTATTTTCAAGTAAAGGGTTCACTGAAGCTTTCTTT
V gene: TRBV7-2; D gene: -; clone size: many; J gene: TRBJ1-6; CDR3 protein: CASSLVGGTDSPLHF; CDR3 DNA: TGTGCCAGCAGCTTAGTTGGCGGGACCGATTCACCCCTCCACTTT